This T cell receptor beta chain is drawn from a study of blood T cell repertoires in COVID-19. Study-wide background: Researchers got acute and convalescent COVID-19 samples from the United States, Italy and Spain.

Using immunoSEQ multiplex PCR, the repertoire was profiled, and TCRdb retains in-frame clones only, with some absent. The sample contains roughly 68,000 clones, around 80% of which appear only once. Germline CDR1 reads GTSNPN; CDR2 reads SVGIG (reference sequence). There are 15 residues in the CDR3. The V and J ends lost 2 bases and 3 bases respectively, with 17 bases between them. Sample: peripheral blood. The clonotype comes from a woman aged 45-65 years with acute or convalescent COVID-19. The V call is TRBV30, the J call TRBJ2-7; D might be TRBD2 (6 bases). The CDR3 sequence: CAWSLLRRGRYEQYF. CDR3 nucleotide sequence: TGTGCCTGGAGTCTCCTGAGGAGGGGCCGCTACGAGCAGTACTTC.